This entry describes one T cell receptor beta chain. In the source study's methods: Using reference gene primer amplification, nucleated cell counts were estimated. Using immunoSEQ multiplex PCR, the repertoire was profiled, and TCRdb retains in-frame clones only, with some absent. That table gives V, J and clone size, and the DNA gave D and trimming. The data contain about 670,000 clones, 85% to 90% of them seen just once; the ten biggest clones take up roughly 0.25%. This CDR3 contains 10 residues. Per the germline V gene, CDR1 is SQVTM and CDR2 is ANQGSEA. With 5 bases removed from V and 8 bases from J, the gap between germline ends came to 6 bases. This entry comes from a study of blood T cell repertoires in COVID-19. On the study more broadly: Donors in the United States, Italy and Spain gave samples during acute or convalescent COVID-19. PBMCs, B-cell-depleted T cells, or T cells were the source of the cDNA or gDNA that made up the material.

The source of this sequence is a young woman with acute or convalescent COVID-19. The sequenced sample was peripheral blood. The chain couples TRBV29-1 to TRBJ1-4; D is unclear. Here the CDR3 reads CSVFTEKLFF. CDR3 sequence (DNA): TGCAGCGTTTTCACAGAAAAACTGTTTTTT.